Each of the 19 T cell receptor beta chains below was sequenced from the same sample in a study of T cells after yellow fever vaccination. TCRdb used MiXCR to reprocess the 5' RACE reads, holding one entry per CDR3 protein. Here the sample spans some 110,000 distinct CDR3 sequences, 7% to 8.5% being singletons. The source was CD8+ T cells sorted from PBMCs, collected 45 days after the yellow fever booster vaccination. These receptor sequences come from a man in his thirties or forties who received the YFV17D yellow fever vaccine.

This clonotype was observed many times. V usage is TRBV11-2 and J usage is TRBJ2-7, with D uncertain. The germline V gene encodes CDR1 SGHAT and CDR2 FQNNGV. Trimming removed 0 bases at V and 4 bases at J, with 7 bases between. This CDR3 has 13 amino acids. CDR3 bases: TGTGCCAGCAGCTTAGATCTAGGGTACGAGCAGTACTTC. Translation gives CASSLDLGYEQYF. The whole variable domain, remainder taken from reference TRBV11-2 and TRBJ2-7, is EAGVAQSPRYKIIEKRQSVAFWCNPISGHATLYWYQQILGQGPKLLIQFQNNGVVDDSQLPKDRFSAERLKGVDSTLKIQPAKLEDSAVYLCASSLDLGYEQYFGPGTRLTVT.

This clonotype was counted many times. The chain couples TRBV20-1 to TRBJ2-3; D is ambiguous. V lost 0 bases and J 5 bases, leaving 3 bases between the germline ends. CDR1 and CDR2 from the germline V gene are DFQATT and SNEGSKA (reference sequence). The CDR3 is made up of 11 amino acids. CDR3 DNA sequence: TGCAGTGCTAGAGAGGTAGATACGCAGTATTTT. Protein: CSAREVDTQYF.

In this sample, this clonotype turned up many times. The chain employs TRBV7-6 and TRBJ2-3; D unclear. From germline, CDR1 is SGHVS and CDR2 FNYEAQ. The CDR3 has 17 residues. The V end lost 2 bases, the J end lost 4 bases, and 19 bases lay between the germline ends. The CDR3 DNA reads TGTGCCAGCAGCTTACCTGTAGGAAGGTCTGGCGCAGATACGCAGTATTTT. Translating it yields CASSLPVGRSGADTQYF.

This clonotype was picked up many times. V gene TRBV20-1 combines with J gene TRBJ2-1; the match to TRBD2 covers 12 bases. The CDR3 contains 14 residues. Germline lookup yields CDR1 DFQATT and CDR2 SNEGSKA (reference sequence). Unmatched junction bases numbered 8, after V lost 6 bases and J lost 8 bases. CDR3 sequence reads: CSATLAGGPDEQFF. The CDR3 bases are TGCAGTGCCACCCTAGCGGGAGGGCCTGATGAGCAGTTCTTC.

The gene calls are TRBV2 and TRBJ1-6, with D uncertain. The CDR3 length is 13 residues. Trimming shortened V by 1 base and J by 7 bases, and 5 bases separated the two germline ends. Germline values: CDR1 SNHLY, CDR2 FYNNEI. CDR3 bases: TGTGCCAGCAGTGAAGAGTACAATTCACCCCTCCACTTT. It yields the protein CASSEEYNSPLHF. The full variable domain, its missing parts supplied by reference TRBV2 and TRBJ1-6, is EPEVTQTPSHQVTQMGQEVILRCVPISNHLYFYWYRQILGQKVEFLVSFYNNEISEKSEIFDDQFSVERPDGSNFTLKIRSTKLEDSAMYFCASSEEYNSPLHFGNGTRLTVT.

The V call is TRBV25-1, the J call TRBJ2-1, with D unclear. V was shortened by 3 bases and J by 4 bases, with 7 bases between the two germline ends. The CDR3 is 13 residues long. Germline CDR1 reads MGHDK; CDR2 reads SYGVNS. The CDR3 DNA reads TGTGCCAGCAGTGACGCGACGTACAATGAGCAGTTCTTC. Its translation: CASSDATYNEQFF.

This clonotype was found many times. The CDR3 loop is CATRATSFSYNEQFF. In DNA form, the CDR3 reads TGTGCCACCAGGGCTACCTCCTTCTCCTACAATGAGCAGTTCTTC. This rearrangement joins TRBV15 to TRBJ2-1; D is unclear. V dropped 6 bases and J dropped 0 bases, with 12 bases sitting between them. Germline values: CDR1 LNHNV, CDR2 YYDKDF (reference sequence). CDR3 length: 15 residues.

This clonotype was picked up a small number of times. In DNA form, the CDR3 reads TGTGCCAGCAGCCACCCCTCTCAGGGGTGGACTGAAGCTTTCTTT. This gives the protein CASSHPSQGWTEAFF. This sequence joins TRBV3-1 and TRBJ1-1, with D tentatively TRBD1 (6 bases). From germline, CDR1 is LGHDT and CDR2 YNNKEL (reference sequence). The V end lost 3 bases, the J end lost 5 bases, and 16 bases lay between the germline ends. CDR3 length equals 15 residues.

The CDR3: CASSLESEGDTQYF. The CDR3 nucleotides read TGTGCCAGCAGCTTGGAGTCCGAAGGAGATACGCAGTATTTT. This sequence joins TRBV5-5 and TRBJ2-3; no clear D. Trimming cost V 0 bases and J 5 bases, with 10 bases left between them. Germline V gene sequence: CDR1 SGHKS, CDR2 YYEKEE (reference sequence). CDR3 length equals 14 residues.

The V and J genes are TRBV5-4 and TRBJ1-1; D is possibly TRBD1 (6 bases). Deletions cut 5 bases from V and 6 bases from J, with 8 bases between. Per germline, CDR1 SGHNT and CDR2 YYREEE (reference sequence). CDR3 length: 11 residues. The DNA of the CDR3 is TGTGCCAGCAGAGCAGGGGCTGAAGCTTTCTTT. Translating gives CASRAGAEAFF.

This clonotype was seen a few times. The chain is built from TRBV5-5 and TRBJ2-2; 7 positions agree with TRBD1. This CDR3 contains 14 residues. Germline loops: CDR1 SGHKS, CDR2 YYEKEE (reference sequence). Trimming removed 4 bases from V and 6 bases from J; junction bases left unmatched: 6. The CDR3 nucleotides are TGTGCCAGCAGCGACGGACAGGTTCCCGGGGAGCTGTTTTTT. It yields the protein CASSDGQVPGELFF.

In this sample, this clonotype turned up many times. The chain is built from TRBV4-3 and TRBJ2-7, with 7 bases lining up with TRBD1. The CDR3 covers 16 residues. The V gene end was trimmed by 3 bases and the J gene end by 3 bases; junction bases not matched to a gene: 11. Germline V gene sequence: CDR1 LGHNA, CDR2 YSLEER. CDR3 nucleotides: TGCGCCAGCAGCCAGATGACAACAGGGGCGGACTACGAGCAGTACTTC. Residues: CASSQMTTGADYEQYF.

This clonotype showed up just a few times. This may be a read error, as it is one base from a much larger clone. The gene calls are TRBV29-1 and TRBJ2-5; D is undetermined. V lost 4 bases to trimming and J lost 4 bases, with 4 bases between them. CDR3 size: 10 residues. Germline V CDR1 and CDR2: SQVTM, ANQGSEA. CDR3 residues: CSVVSETQYF. CDR3 DNA: TGCAGCGTTGTTTCAGAGACCCAGTACTTC. The entire variable domain, with the rest obtained from reference TRBV29-1 and TRBJ2-5, is as follows: SAVISQKPSRDICQRGTSLTIQCQVDSQVTMMFWYRQQPGQSLTLIATANQGSEATYESGFVIDKFPISRPNLTFSTLTVSNMSPEDSSIYLCSVVSETQYFGPGTRLLVL.

This clonotype was detected ten times or more. CDR3 amino acids: CASSPLGQYEQYF. DNA for the CDR3: TGTGCCAGCAGCCCACTCGGTCAGTACGAGCAGTACTTC. V gene TRBV27 combines with J gene TRBJ2-7; D is uncertain. The CDR3 covers 13 residues. V lost 6 bases and J 4 bases, leaving 13 bases between the germline ends. Germline loops: CDR1 MNHEY, CDR2 SMNVEV (reference sequence).

This clonotype has a handful of counts. This chain uses TRBV5-1 with TRBJ1-2; no reliable D call. Trimming shortened V by 3 bases and J by 0 bases, and 12 bases separated the two germline ends. Germline-derived CDR1 and CDR2 are SGHRS and YFSETQ. The CDR3 totals 15 residues. The CDR3: CASSWGDPANYGYTF. CDR3 DNA sequence: TGCGCCAGCAGCTGGGGAGATCCAGCTAACTATGGCTACACCTTC.

In regard to this clonotype: This may arise from a read error, as a much more abundant clone is one base away. The rearrangement links TRBV7-8 to TRBJ2-1; 7 bases are shared with TRBD2. Trimming cost V 4 bases and J 12 bases; bases outside gene matches: 9. The length of the CDR3 is 13 residues. Germline V gene data show CDR1 as SGHVS and CDR2 as FQNEAQ. CDR3 in amino acids: CASSWGGSDAQFF. Here the CDR3 DNA reads TGTGCCAGCAGCTGGGGCGGGAGCGATGCGCAGTTCTTC.

There are a few counts of this clonotype. The chain combines TRBV4-2 with TRBJ2-1; 8 bases agree with TRBD2. CDR1 and CDR2 (germline): LGHNA, YNFKEQ. The CDR3 contains 17 residues. V dropped 2 bases and J dropped 6; count of bases not matched to a gene: 12. This chain's CDR3 is CASSQHPRVAGPNEQFF. As DNA, the CDR3 is TGTGCCAGCAGCCAACACCCGAGGGTAGCGGGACCCAATGAGCAGTTCTTC.

The gene calls are TRBV30 and TRBJ2-7; D may correspond to TRBD1 or TRBD2 (5 bases each). CDR1 and CDR2 (germline): GTSNPN, SVGIG (reference sequence). The CDR3 contains 11 residues. The germline V and J ends were trimmed by 8 bases and 2 bases, with 10 bases remaining between them. The CDR3 DNA reads as TGTGCCCTACGAGGGGCCTACGAGCAGTACTTC. This codes for CALRGAYEQYF.

Many counts were recorded for this clonotype. V usage is TRBV7-8 and J usage is TRBJ2-1, with D possibly being TRBD1 or TRBD2 (5 bases each). The CDR3 is made up of 14 amino acids. Germline V CDR1 and CDR2: SGHVS, FQNEAQ. Trimming took 5 bases from V and 8 from J, leaving 16 bases between them. The CDR3 DNA reads TGTGCCAGCAGCCCCCGGGACCTTTACGATGAGCAGTTCTTC. Its protein is CASSPRDLYDEQFF.